This T cell receptor (beta chain) comes out of a study of blood T cells in healthy people across ages. Study overall: About one barcoded beta molecule per two T cells was the capture yield of template switching.

PCR was performed a second time for about 6 to 12 cycles using a sample-barcoded 5' primer and a J-beta primer mix. MiXCR was run by TCRdb on the 5' RACE reads, yielding one entry per CDR3 protein. Of about 640,000 distinct CDR3 sequences listed, approximately 30% are singletons. Healthy Caucasians from Russia aged about 6 to 95 served as donors. Each sample yielded at least 6 million isolated PBMCs. Study-wide findings and caveats: PBMCs left unsorted prevented a conclusive naive versus antigen-experienced comparison.

Germline-derived CDR1 and CDR2 are MDHEN and SYDVKM. Trimming removed 5 bases from V and 6 bases from J, with 17 bases in between. The CDR3 is made up of 15 amino acids. This clonotype occurred many times. The antigen is unknown. The receptor comes from a woman aged 80 or over in good health. This chain connects TRBV28 to TRBJ2-4; tentatively, D is TRBD1 (7 bases). The sample consisted of blood. This chain's CDR3 is CASSPYGRGVNIQYF. The CDR3, as DNA: TGTGCCAGCAGTCCCTACGGCAGGGGGGTAAACATTCAGTACTTC.